This paragraph covers one T cell receptor beta chain sequence. It lacks a known antigen. Base qualities are not recorded, but no much larger clone differs from it by a single base. This entry is derived from a study of blood T cells in healthy people across ages (dated by TCRdb to the mid-2010s). For context, the study as a whole: In model experiments, template switching captured about one uniquely barcoded TCR beta cDNA molecule for every two T cells. To track age-related changes in TCR beta repertoire diversity, the study relied on deep sequencing normalized with unique cDNA molecular identifiers. To avoid experimental bias, donors of different ages were distributed randomly across sequencing lanes. The study analyzed two additional independent replicas of 1 million unique cDNA reads from the same blood draw for two donors, one aged 18 to 30 and one aged 80 or older. The donors were split into four age groups: young (average around 17 years), middle-aged (39), aged (62) and long-lived (about 74). General conclusions and limits of the study: Compared with the aged group, the long-lived group had more naive CD4+ T cells, fewer expanded clones and increased TCR diversity, a pattern suggesting age selection. Because profiling used bulk unsorted PBMCs, naive and antigen-experienced compartments could not be compared conclusively. As age increased, observed TCR beta diversity per million T cells dropped in a roughly linear way, and a significant reduction was already evident by age 40. The percentage of naive T cells measured by flow cytometry correlated strongly with observed TCR beta diversity. Because the CMV infection status of the donors was unknown, age-related changes in expanded clonotypes may potentially have been confounded. Estimates of total diversity based on one million sequenced T cells were considered lower bounds and underestimates.

The roughly 39 donors, aged about 6 to 95 years, were systemically healthy Caucasian individuals from Russia. Each donor gave 9.5 to 10 milliliters of peripheral blood, drawn into EDTA-treated Vacutainer tubes. PBMCs were isolated by Ficoll-Paque density-gradient centrifugation, with at least 6 million obtained per sample. Total RNA, at least 6 micrograms per sample, was extracted from PBMCs with Trizol reagent. Naive CD45RAhigh/CD27high T cell percentages were measured by flow cytometry on a PBMC aliquot from every donor. The CDR3 numbers 18 residues from cysteine through phenylalanine. This entry keeps only the CDR3 DNA: 54 bases, framed from base 1. CDR1 and CDR2, looked up from the germline V gene, are SGHTA and FQGTGA. Relative to germline, V is missing 0 bases and J is missing 2 bases, with 8 bases of the junction outside any gene match. Library creation used 5' RACE. Sequencing was performed on an Illumina HiSeq 2500. The second PCR ran for about 7 to 11 cycles and used a J-beta primer mix along with a sample-barcoded 5' primer. A template-switch 5' adaptor carrying 12 random nucleotides introduced a unique molecular identifier onto each TCR beta cDNA molecule. At least 2.5 million CDR3-containing paired-end reads were obtained from each sample. First-strand cDNA synthesis was performed from all RNA using the Mint cDNA synthesis kit, with priming by a TRBC-specific oligonucleotide. All cDNA was treated with uracil-DNA glycosylase and then went through a first 18-cycle PCR with the universal primers M1SS and BC2_uni_R. The original methods were these. For normalization, 1 million high-quality reads were randomly selected from each sample, with every read carrying a distinct molecular identifier. Instead of being binned into consensus sequences, reads with shared molecular identifiers were discarded. CDR3 identification, clonotype clustering and error correction used MiTCR with a Q25 quality threshold and the strictest error-elimination algorithm. A nonparametric unseen species model with Euler transformation was used to estimate lower-bound total TCR beta diversity. Using fastp trimming at Q25 and MiXCR clonotype assembly, TCRdb reanalyzed the public sequencing data and kept in-frame beta chains. Here each entry gathers all rows of one CDR3 protein and keeps the most common genes and DNA. These V and J calls are TCRdb output, not the study's own analysis. The sample has about 810,000 distinct CDR3 sequences on record, 35% to 40% of them singletons. 10% to 15% of the sample belongs to the ten largest clones.

The sequencing input was blood. This TCR was recovered from a man aged 18-30 years in good health. The chain was built from TRBV7-3 and TRBJ2-3, with 10 middle bases fitting TRBD2. The CDR3: CASSLTAYSGGNTDTQYF. The DNA sequence follows: TGTGCCAGCAGCTTAACTGCCTATAGCGGGGGGAACACAGATACGCAGTATTTT.